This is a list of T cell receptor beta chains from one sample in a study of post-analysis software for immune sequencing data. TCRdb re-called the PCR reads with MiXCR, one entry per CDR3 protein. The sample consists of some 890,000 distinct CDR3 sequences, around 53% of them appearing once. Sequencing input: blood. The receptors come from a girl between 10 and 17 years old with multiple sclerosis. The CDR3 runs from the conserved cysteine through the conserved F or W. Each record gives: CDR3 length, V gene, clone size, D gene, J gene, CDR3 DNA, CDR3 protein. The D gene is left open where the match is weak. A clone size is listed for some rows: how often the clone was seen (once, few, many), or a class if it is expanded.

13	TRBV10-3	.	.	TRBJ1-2	TGTGCCATCAGGCCACAGGGCAGCTATGGCTACACCTTC	CAIRPQGSYGYTF
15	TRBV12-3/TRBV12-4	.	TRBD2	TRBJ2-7	TGTGCCAGCAGTTTAGGGGACTACCCCTCCTACGAGCAGTACTTC	CASSLGDYPSYEQYF
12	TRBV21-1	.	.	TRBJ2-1	TGTGCCCGACTAGAGGGCCACAATGAGCAGTTCTTC	CARLEGHNEQFF
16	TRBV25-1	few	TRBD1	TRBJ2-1	TGTGCCAGCAGTGACTTGGACAGGCGAGCCTACAATGAGCAGTTCTTC	CASSDLDRRAYNEQFF
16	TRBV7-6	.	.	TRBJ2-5	TGTGCCAGCAGCACTCCGCCCGGGGGGCACCAAGAGACCCAGTACTTC	CASSTPPGGHQETQYF
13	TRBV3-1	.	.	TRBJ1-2	TGTGCCAGCAGCGCAAAAATAGGGGGTGGCTACACCTTC	CASSAKIGGGYTF
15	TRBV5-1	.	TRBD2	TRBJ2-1	TGCGCCAGCAGCTCGACTAGCGTTTCCTACAATGAGCAGTTCTTC	CASSSTSVSYNEQFF
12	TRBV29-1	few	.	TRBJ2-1	TGCAGCGGCCTGAGGGGGTCGTATGAGCAGTTCTTC	CSGLRGSYEQFF
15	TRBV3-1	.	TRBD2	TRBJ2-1	TGTGCCAGCACCAAAGGGACTAGCGGGGGCAATGAGCAGTTCTTC	CASTKGTSGGNEQFF
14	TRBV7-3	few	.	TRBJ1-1	TGTGCCAGCAGATCGAACAGGGAGGGCACTGAAGCTTTCTTT	CASRSNREGTEAFF
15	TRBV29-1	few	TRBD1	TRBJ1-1	TGCAGCGTTGAAGATCCGGACAGGCGGAACACTGAAGCTTTCTTT	CSVEDPDRRNTEAFF
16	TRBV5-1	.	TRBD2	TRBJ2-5	TGCGCCAGCAGCTTGGTACTAGCGGGAGGATCTGAGACCCAGTACTTC	CASSLVLAGGSETQYF
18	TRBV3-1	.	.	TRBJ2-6	TGTGCCAGCAGCCGGAGGGGCCCCCTCGCCTCTGGGGCCAACGTCCTGACTTTC	CASSRRGPLASGANVLTF
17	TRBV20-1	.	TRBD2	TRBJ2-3	TGCAGTGCTAGTCGGGTTTGGGTAGCGGGGAGCACAGATACGCAGTATTTT	CSASRVWVAGSTDTQYF
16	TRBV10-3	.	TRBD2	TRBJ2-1	TGTGCCATCAGTGAGTCGTCTAGCGGGAGGGCGGGTGAGCAGTTCTTC	CAISESSSGRAGEQFF
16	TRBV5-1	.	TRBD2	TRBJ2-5	TGCGCCAGCAGCTCGCTGGGACTAGCGCCTCAAGAGACCCAGTACTTC	CASSSLGLAPQETQYF
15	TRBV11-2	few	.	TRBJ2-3	TGTGCCAGCAGCTTCGGGATAGCAGGCACAGATACGCAGTATTTT	CASSFGIAGTDTQYF
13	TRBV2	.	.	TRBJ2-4	TGTGCCAGCAGCTCGACGGTGAATAACATTCAGTACTTC	CASSSTVNNIQYF
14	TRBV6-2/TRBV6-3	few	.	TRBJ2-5	TGTGCCAGCAGTTACGCGCGGGTCGGAGAGACCCAGTACTTC	CASSYARVGETQYF
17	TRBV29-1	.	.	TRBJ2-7	TGCAGCGTTGAAGAGTCCGTCGGGGTTCTAGCCTCCTACGAGCAGTACTTC	CSVEESVGVLASYEQYF
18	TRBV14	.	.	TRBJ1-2	TGTGCCAGCAGCCAACGGGACCCCCTGAGAGGACTGAACTATGGCTACACCTTC	CASSQRDPLRGLNYGYTF
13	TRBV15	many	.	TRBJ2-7	TGTGCCACCAGCAGAGATCGGGGGTCCGAGCAGTACTTC	CATSRDRGSEQYF
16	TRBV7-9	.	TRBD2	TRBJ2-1	TGTGCCAGCAGCGGGGGGACTAGCGGATTGTACAATGAGCAGTTCTTC	CASSGGTSGLYNEQFF
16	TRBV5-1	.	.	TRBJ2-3	TGCGCCAGCAGCTTGGTGACTAACGGTGGCACAGATACGCAGTATTTT	CASSLVTNGGTDTQYF
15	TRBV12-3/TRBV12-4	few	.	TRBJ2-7	TGTGCCAGCAGTTCACAATCACAGATCTCCTACGAGCAGTACTTC	CASSSQSQISYEQYF
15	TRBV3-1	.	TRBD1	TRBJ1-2	TGTGCCAGCAGACCGACAGGGGTTTCGAACTATGGCTACACCTTC	CASRPTGVSNYGYTF
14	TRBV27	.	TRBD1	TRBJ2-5	TGTGCCAGCAGTTTTGGGACAGGTCAAGAGACCCAGTACTTC	CASSFGTGQETQYF
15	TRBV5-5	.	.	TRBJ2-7	TGTGCCAGCATCATCGGCGGTGCCCACTCTTACGAGCAGTACTTC	CASIIGGAHSYEQYF
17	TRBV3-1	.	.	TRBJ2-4	TGTGCCAGCAGCAACGTCACTAGAATTCTAGCCAAAAACATTCAGTACTTC	CASSNVTRILAKNIQYF
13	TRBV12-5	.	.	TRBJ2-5	TGTGCTAGTGAGACCCCCAGGCAAGAGACCCAGTACTTC	CASETPRQETQYF
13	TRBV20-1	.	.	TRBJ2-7	TGCAGTGCTACAGCACCCCCTACCTACGAGCAGTACTTC	CSATAPPTYEQYF
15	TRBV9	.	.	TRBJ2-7	TGTGCCAGCAGCGTAGTAAGCTCAAGCTACAATGAGCAGTACTTC	CASSVVSSSYNEQYF
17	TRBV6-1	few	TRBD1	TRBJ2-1	TGTGCCAGCAGCCGTCCGGGACAGGTGCGAACGAGGAATGAGCAGTTCTTC	CASSRPGQVRTRNEQFF
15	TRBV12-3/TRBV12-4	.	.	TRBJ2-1	TGTGCCAGCACCCTGGGACCGGGGGTATACAATGAGCAGTTCTTC	CASTLGPGVYNEQFF
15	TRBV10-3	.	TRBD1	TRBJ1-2	TGTGCCATCAGAGAAGACCGGGACAGAGACTATGGCTACACCTTC	CAIREDRDRDYGYTF
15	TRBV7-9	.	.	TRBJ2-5	TGTGCCAGCAGCTTAACCGGCAAATCGGGGGAGACCCAGTACTTC	CASSLTGKSGETQYF
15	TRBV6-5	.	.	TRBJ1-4	TGTGCCAGCAGGGCCCCGGGAGCCTCACTTGAAAAACTGTTTTTT	CASRAPGASLEKLFF
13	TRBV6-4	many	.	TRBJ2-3	TGTGCCAGCAGTGACGGCAGCACAGATACGCAGTATTTT	CASSDGSTDTQYF
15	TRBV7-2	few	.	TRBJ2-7	TGTGCCAGCAACCCTTCGGGGGCGCGAGGCTACGAGCAGTACTTC	CASNPSGARGYEQYF
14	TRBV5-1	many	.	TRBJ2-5	TGCGCCAGCAGCTTGGACAGGGTCCAAGAGACCCAGTACTTC	CASSLDRVQETQYF
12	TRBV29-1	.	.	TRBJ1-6	TGCAGCGGGGGGGACTATAATTCACCCCTCCACTTT	CSGGDYNSPLHF
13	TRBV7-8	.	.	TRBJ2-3	TGTGCCAGCAGCATGCGGGACACAGATACGCAGTATTTT	CASSMRDTDTQYF
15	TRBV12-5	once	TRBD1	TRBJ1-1	TGTGCTAGTGGGGGGACAGGGACGTATTTGCCTGAAGCTTTCTTT	CASGGTGTYLPEAFF
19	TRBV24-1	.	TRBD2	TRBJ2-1	TGTGCCACCAGTGGTTCGTTAGGCGGGGCGGGAGGACAGATCCATGAGCAGTTCTTC	CATSGSLGGAGGQIHEQFF
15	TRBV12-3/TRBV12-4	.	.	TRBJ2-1	TGTGCCAGCAGTTTTCATACAGCGGTCCCCAATGAGCAGTTCTTC	CASSFHTAVPNEQFF
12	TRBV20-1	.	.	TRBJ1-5	TGCAGTGCTAGCACAGGGAATCAGCCCCAGCATTTT	CSASTGNQPQHF
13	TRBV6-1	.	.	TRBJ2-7	TGTGCCAGCAGTGAAGTCGGGGGATTCGAGCAGTACTTC	CASSEVGGFEQYF
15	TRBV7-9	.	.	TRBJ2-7	TGTGCCAGCAGCTTAGGGGTCGGGAGTAGAGACGAGCAGTACTTC	CASSLGVGSRDEQYF
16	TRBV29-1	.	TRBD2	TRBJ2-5	TGCAGCGTTGGGCTAGCGGGAGAGGAGGGGTCCCGGACCCAGTACTTC	CSVGLAGEEGSRTQYF
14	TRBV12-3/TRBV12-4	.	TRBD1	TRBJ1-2	TGTGCCAGCAGGAGACAGGGGGCGTATGAAGGCCACACCTTC	CASRRQGAYEGHTF
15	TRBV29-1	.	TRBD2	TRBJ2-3	TGCAGCGTCCCCCCGACTAGCGGGGAAACAGATACGCAGTATTTT	CSVPPTSGETDTQYF